One and the same sample provided the 6 T cell receptor beta chains below, sequenced in a study of identical twins. One entry per CDR3 protein results from TCRdb running MiXCR on the 5' RACE reads. The sample holds 450,000 or so distinct CDR3 sequences; about 24% are singletons and the top ten take about 2.7%. The same specimen was also included in a second study, on T cells expressing NK-cell markers.

The sequencing sample was made of CD4+ T cells sorted from blood. Receptor source: a woman aged 18-35 years in good health.

In its sample, this clonotype was seen a few times. The CDR3 DNA sequence: TGTGCCAGCAGCGTAGTCTTCACCGGGGAGCTGTTTTTT. It translates to CASSVVFTGELFF. The V and J genes are TRBV9 and TRBJ2-2; D call uncertain. The CDR3 extends over 13 amino acids. Germline V CDR1 and CDR2: SGDLS, YYNGEE. V lost 0 bases and J lost 4, with 4 bases in between.

The chain carries TRBV12-5 and TRBJ2-1; D is unclear. This CDR3 is 11 amino acids long. V shed 2 bases and J shed 8 bases, with 4 bases lying between them. Per germline, CDR1 LGHNT and CDR2 FRNRAP. CDR3: CASGLIDEQFF. DNA of the CDR3: TGTGCTAGTGGTTTGATAGATGAGCAGTTCTTC.

This clonotype was recorded at least ten times. The chain is built from TRBV7-8 and TRBJ1-6, with TRBD1 as a possible D gene (6 bases). This CDR3 comprises 14 residues. Trimming cost V 3 bases and J 7 bases, with 10 bases left between them. The V gene's germline CDR1 is SGHVS and CDR2 FQNEAQ. The CDR3 loop reads CASSFDRTNSPLHF. In DNA form, the CDR3 reads TGTGCCAGCAGCTTCGACAGGACCAATTCACCCCTCCACTTT.

V gene TRBV12-3 or TRBV12-4 combines with J gene TRBJ2-7; 7 bases fit TRBD1. CDR3 length: 16 residues. The ends lost 3 bases at V and 2 bases at J; junction bases unmatched: 10. CDR3: CASSLIGDSYPYEQYF. The CDR3 DNA reads as TGTGCCAGCAGTTTGATAGGGGACAGCTATCCCTACGAGCAGTACTTC.

This clonotype was counted between two and nine times. The V call is TRBV10-3, the J call TRBJ2-1; 7 nucleotides line up with TRBD2. The V and J ends lost 4 bases and 6 bases, in that order; junction bases with no gene match: 3. Looked up from germline, CDR1 is ENHRY and CDR2 is SYGVKD. The CDR3 runs to 13 residues. DNA of the CDR3: TGTGCCATCAGTGGGGGGGGGACCAATGAGCAGTTCTTC. As protein: CAISGGGTNEQFF.

This clonotype was counted only a few times. This chain joins TRBV3-1 and TRBJ2-7, with TRBD1 matching 8 bases. The CDR3 loop spans 13 amino acids. With 6 bases clipped from V and 5 bases from J, the junction kept 6 bases outside the gene matches. Germline CDR1 reads LGHDT; CDR2 reads YNNKEL (reference sequence). The CDR3 reads CASRWTGTDEQYF. The CDR3 DNA is TGTGCCAGCAGGTGGACAGGGACCGACGAGCAGTACTTC.